This TCR beta chain was observed in a study of shared clonotypes between healthy human individuals. Profiled with immunoSEQ multiplex PCR; TCRdb holds only in-frame clones, not every one. The table lists approximately 2,000,000 clones, 92% of them singletons, with 0.3% to 0.45% in the top ten. This CDR3 is built from 14 residues. V lost 1 base to trimming and J lost 6 bases, with 14 bases between them. CDR1 SGHRS and CDR2 YFSETQ come from the germline V gene. The sequencing sample was made of naive CD4+ T cells from PBMCs. The subset denotes: CD45RA+ positively selected. The TCR originated in a man aged 18 to 30 in good health. Some clones in this sample may be carry-over from other donors' samples. The chain employs TRBV5-1 and TRBJ2-7; D is uncertain. CDR3 protein: CASSLTVPDTEQYF. Written as DNA, the CDR3 is TGCGCCAGCAGCTTGACGGTCCCCGACACCGAGCAGTACTTC.